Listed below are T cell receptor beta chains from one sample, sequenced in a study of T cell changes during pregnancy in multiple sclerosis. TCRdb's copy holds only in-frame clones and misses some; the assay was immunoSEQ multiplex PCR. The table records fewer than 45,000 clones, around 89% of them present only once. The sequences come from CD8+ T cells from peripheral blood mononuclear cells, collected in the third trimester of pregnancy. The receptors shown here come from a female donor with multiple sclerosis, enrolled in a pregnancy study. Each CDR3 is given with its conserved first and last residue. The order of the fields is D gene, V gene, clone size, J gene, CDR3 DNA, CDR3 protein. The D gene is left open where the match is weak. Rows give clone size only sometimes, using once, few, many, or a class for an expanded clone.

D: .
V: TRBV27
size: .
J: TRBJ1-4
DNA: TGTGCCAGCAGTTTACGGGTTGGGCTAAGGGGTGAAAAACTGTTTTTT
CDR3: CASSLRVGLRGEKLFF

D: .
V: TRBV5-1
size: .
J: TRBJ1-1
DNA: TGCGCCAGCAGCTTATATAGAGGGAACACTGAAGCTTTCTTT
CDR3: CASSLYRGNTEAFF

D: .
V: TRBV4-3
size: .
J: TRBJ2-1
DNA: TGCGCCAGCAGCCAAGAAGGGAGCCCCTACAATGAGCAGTTCTTC
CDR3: CASSQEGSPYNEQFF

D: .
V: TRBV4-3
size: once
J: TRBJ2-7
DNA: TGCGCCAGCAGCCAAGATTCCGGACAACACAACTACGAGCAGTACTTC
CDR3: CASSQDSGQHNYEQYF

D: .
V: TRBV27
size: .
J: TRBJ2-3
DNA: TGTGCCAGCAGATCCGGGACACTTAGGTTCACGCAGTATTTT
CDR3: CASRSGTLRFTQYF

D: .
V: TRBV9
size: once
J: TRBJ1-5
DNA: TGTGCCAGCAGTGCATGGGGGGGTGGAAATCAGCCCCAGCATTTT
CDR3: CASSAWGGGNQPQHF

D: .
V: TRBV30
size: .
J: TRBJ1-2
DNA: TGTGCCTCGACCCGGACGGACTCCTATGGCTACACCTTC
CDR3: CASTRTDSYGYTF

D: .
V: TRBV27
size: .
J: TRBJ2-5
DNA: TGTGCCAGCAGCCCCGCAGGGCTTCAAGAGACCCAGTACTTC
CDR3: CASSPAGLQETQYF

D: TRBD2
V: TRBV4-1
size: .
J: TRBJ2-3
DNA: TGCGCCAGCAGCCATCGGGGGGGGGCGCTAAATACGCAGTATTTT
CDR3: CASSHRGGALNTQYF

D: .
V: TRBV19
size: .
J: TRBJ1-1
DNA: TGTGCCAGTAGTATGAATGGGCCTGAAGCTTTCTTT
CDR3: CASSMNGPEAFF

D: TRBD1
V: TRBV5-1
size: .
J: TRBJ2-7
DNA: TGCGCCAGCAGCTATGACAGGGGCGAGCAGTACTTC
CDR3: CASSYDRGEQYF